This passage covers 12 T cell receptor beta chains from one sample sequenced in a study of CD8 T cells in Susac syndrome. With random hexamers, reverse transcription was performed on about 0.45 to 1 ug of RNA. TCRdb re-called the immunoSEQ multiplex PCR reads through MiXCR, storing one row per CDR3 protein. The sample carries 300,000 or so distinct CDR3 sequences, approximately 90% recorded once. The sample was CD4+ T cells from PBMCs. The receptors shown here come from a human donor with multiple sclerosis.

The V call is TRBV7-9, the J call TRBJ2-7; D is unclear. CDR3 size: 12 residues. The ends were cut back, 3 bases at V and 1 base at J, with 4 bases in the middle. CDR1 and CDR2 (germline): SEHNR, FQNEAQ (reference sequence). The DNA of the CDR3 is TGTGCCAGCAGCTTTGCGTCCTACGAGCAGTACTTC. It translates to CASSFASYEQYF.

V usage is TRBV20-1 and J usage is TRBJ1-4, with D hard to call. This CDR3 has 13 residues. Germline assignment: CDR1 DFQATT and CDR2 SNEGSKA (reference sequence). Trimming shortened V by 6 bases and J by 8 bases, and 16 bases separated the two germline ends. Here the CDR3 reads CSAPLGPDEKLFF. The CDR3 DNA is TGCAGTGCCCCCCTAGGACCCGACGAAAAACTGTTTTTT.

The chain is built from TRBV19 and TRBJ1-3; maybe TRBD1 (6 bases). The CDR3 extends over 16 amino acids. From germline, CDR1 is LNHDA and CDR2 SQIVND (reference sequence). Trimming stripped 4 bases from V and 0 bases from J, with 13 bases between. CDR3 sequence (DNA): TGTGCCAGTAGTAGCCTGCAGGGGATCTCTGGAAACACCATATATTTT. Encoded protein: CASSSLQGISGNTIYF.

The genes are TRBV23-1 and TRBJ2-4, with D tentatively TRBD2 (6 bases). TRBV23-1 is labeled an ORF, and its function is uncertain. This CDR3 is 16 amino acids long. V lost 4 bases and J 1 base, leaving 14 bases between the germline ends. CDR3 sequence reads: CASSPPAGPAKNIQYF. CDR3 in DNA: TGCGCCAGCAGTCCCCCTGCGGGGCCGGCCAAAAACATTCAGTACTTC.

This rearrangement joins TRBV7-9 to TRBJ2-3, with 10 bases fitting TRBD2. The V segment lost 5 bases and the J segment 6 bases; nucleotides outside the gene matches: 14. Germline CDR1 SEHNR, CDR2 FQNEAQ (reference sequence). The CDR3 is 17 amino acids. CDR3 bases: TGTGCCAGCAGCCTCGGACCTAGCGGGAGTCAAGGCGATACGCAGTATTTT. Its translation is CASSLGPSGSQGDTQYF.

CDR3 loop: CASSLWGTELRGYTF. The CDR3 nucleotides read TGTGCCAGCAGCCTTTGGGGGACGGAGCTGAGGGGCTACACCTTC. The J gene is TRBJ1-2, the V gene TRBV12-3 or TRBV12-4; D may be TRBD1 (5 bases). The CDR3 has 15 amino acids. V lost 6 bases, J lost 8 bases, and 22 bases lay in between.

The V gene is TRBV30, the J gene TRBJ1-5; D not resolved. The V and J ends lost 6 bases and 5 bases respectively, with 14 bases between them. This CDR3 is built from 13 residues. Germline CDR1 and CDR2: GTSNPN and SVGIG (reference sequence). The DNA of the CDR3 is TGTGCCTGCCGTGGATCCGGGGATCAGCCCCAGCATTTT. Translating gives CACRGSGDQPQHF.

This chain uses TRBV9 with TRBJ2-1, with D perhaps matching TRBD1 or TRBD2 (6 bases each). From germline, CDR1 is SGDLS and CDR2 YYNGEE. V lost 0 bases to trimming and J lost 8 bases, with 15 bases between them. CDR3 length equals 15 residues. CDR3 in DNA: TGTGCCAGCAGCGTAGAGTCTGGGGGGCAGTATGAGCAGTTCTTC. It specifies CASSVESGGQYEQFF.

The chain joins TRBV27 to TRBJ2-3; tentatively, D is TRBD2 (6 bases). Germline-derived CDR1 and CDR2 are MNHEY and SMNVEV (reference sequence). The CDR3 has 16 amino acids. Trimming removed 4 bases at V and 0 bases at J, with 14 bases between. The CDR3 DNA reads as TGTGCCAGCAGTTCCGACGTTAGCGGCAGCACAGATACGCAGTATTTT. Its translation is CASSSDVSGSTDTQYF.

This clonotype was seen a few times. J is TRBJ2-7 and V is TRBV12-3 or TRBV12-4; 7 bases are shared with TRBD2. V lost 6 bases, J lost 2 bases, and 13 bases stayed unmatched. The CDR3 loop spans 16 amino acids. Here the CDR3 reads CASSYQWGGITYEQYF. The CDR3 nucleotides read TGTGCCAGCAGCTACCAGTGGGGAGGGATTACCTACGAGCAGTACTTC.

The chain uses TRBV18 and TRBJ1-5, with 7 bases that match TRBD1. The junction had 5 bases not matched to a gene; V was cut back by 5 bases and J by 4 bases. CDR3 length equals 14 residues. CDR1 and CDR2 (germline): KGHSH, LQKENI. The CDR3, as DNA: TGTGCCAGCTCAGCGGGACAGAAAAATCAGCCCCAGCATTTT. This translates into CASSAGQKNQPQHF.

In regard to this clonotype: An end of the junction does not agree with germline; a read error may underlie this. The J gene is TRBJ2-5, the V gene TRBV7-7; TRBD2 is a possible D gene (7 bases). Germline V gives CDR1 SSHAT, CDR2 FNYEAQ (reference sequence). The CDR3 runs to 15 residues. The CDR3 here is CASSLGRGGGETQYF. The CDR3 nucleotides are TGTGCTAGCAGCTTAGGGAGGGGGGGCGGAGAGACCCAGTACTTC.